The T cell receptor (beta chain) under discussion was sequenced for a study of blood T cell repertoires in COVID-19 (dated by TCRdb to the early 2020s). As for the study more broadly: Samples from collaborators originated in the United States, Italy and Spain and spanned both the acute and convalescent phases of COVID-19. The samples were drawn from the first 160 participants of the ongoing ImmuneRACE study and from under 1,500 subjects provided by 6 global collaborators. The material from the prospective study consisted of cDNA or gDNA derived from T cells, B-cell-depleted T cells, or PBMCs. Where available, HLA class I and class II types were taken from metadata supplied by the sample provider and were not determined by assay-based typing. Subjects who had been exposed to COVID-19, were actively infected with it, or had recovered from it provided the deeply sampled blood TCRbeta repertoires that made up the dataset. The repertoires were released in a freely available public database meant as a resource for research on the immune response to SARS-CoV-2. A de-identified subject ID, COVID-19 status, age in years and sex were almost always included in the sample metadata. Overall study outcomes, separate from this receptor: Clinical and demographic metadata were provided uncurated, with the amount varying by source and participant.

From the cysteine through the phenylalanine, the CDR3 covers 14 amino acids. Only the CDR3 DNA is retained, 42 bases long and in frame from the first base. The junction shows trimming of 0 bases on V and 2 bases on J, plus 5 bases between the germline ends. From the germline V gene, CDR1 is SGHVS and CDR2 is FQNEAQ. Note on this clone: Its antigen remains undetermined. The input lacks base qualities; no much larger clone sits a single base away.

Collaborating institutions collected whole blood in K2EDTA tubes following their own protocols. For TCRbeta analysis, collaborators shipped samples in one of three forms: frozen whole blood, isolated PBMCs, or DNA extracted from either of those sample types. TCRbeta CDR3 regions were amplified from genomic DNA using the immunoSEQ Assay, a bias-controlled multiplex PCR. The authors processed their data as follows. Nucleated cell counts per sample were estimated from amplification of reference gene primers within the assay. To quantify the absolute abundance of each unique TCRbeta CDR3 rearrangement, sequence reads were collapsed and filtered. For each sample, productive Simpson clonality was calculated as the square root of Simpson's diversity index across productive rearrangements. Drawn from immuneACCESS, this table holds only the in-frame rearrangements with V and J called that TCRdb kept. Clones are partly lost; checked studies trace under half to an unresolved V gene and leave the rest unexplained. V and J calls and clone size are given by that table; D and trimming were obtained from the DNA. For this sample there are around 100,000 clones; 84% appear just once. About 9.9% of the sample is in the top ten clones.

The TCR sequence derives from a man aged 40-49 years with active or convalescent COVID-19. The specimen sequenced was peripheral blood. The receptor chain draws on TRBV7-8 and TRBJ1-5; no confident D gene assignment can be made. The sequenced DNA is TGTGCCAGCAGCTTAGCTTCCGGCAATCAGCCCCAGCATTTT. Its amino acids are CASSLASGNQPQHF. Beyond the CDR3, the reference TRBV7-8 and TRBJ1-5 genes provide the residues; the full variable domain reads: GAGVSQSPRYKVAKRGQDVALRCDPISGHVSLFWYQQALGQGPEFLTYFQNEAQLDKSGLPSDRFFAERPEGSVSTLKIQRTQQEDSAVYLCASSLASGNQPQHFGDGTRLSIL.